Reported below is one TCR beta chain. Its antigen remains unknown. CDR1 is SGHDN, CDR2 FVKESK, per germline. The CDR3 is made up of 17 amino acids. V was cut by 3 bases and J by 6 bases, with 21 bases left in between. The data are from a study of response to subunit inactivated influenza vaccine. Findings and caveats of the study: There was a suggestion from the authors that each seasonal influenza vaccination recruits few new T cells.

A single record per CDR3 protein comes from TCRdb applying MiXCR to the RT-PCR reads. The sample includes roughly 780,000 distinct CDR3 sequences, roughly 20% of them seen just once. Sequenced here: PBMCs from blood, sampled about 5 days after vaccination. This chain uses TRBV14 with TRBJ2-1; D may be TRBD2 (6 bases). The sequence derives from a man aged 50-60 years who received an inactivated influenza vaccine. The CDR3 coding sequence is TGTGCCAGCAGCCAGATCTCCGGGACTCTGGGGCCCAATGAGCAGTTCTTC. Translating it yields CASSQISGTLGPNEQFF.